This T cell receptor (beta chain) was captured by sequencing in a study of T-cell reconstitution after alpha-beta-depleted transplantation in children. Preparation of the TCRbeta library involved a method that used unique molecular identifiers. Each CDR3 protein is one row after TCRdb ran MiXCR on the PCR reads. The sample records a few hundred thousand distinct CDR3 sequences, about a tenth being singletons. The length of the CDR3 is 15 residues. The germline V gene encodes CDR1 MGHRA and CDR2 YSYEKL. The V gene lost 4 bases and the J gene lost 7 bases, with 19 bases spanning the gap. In this sample, this clonotype turned up a few times.

The chain is built from TRBV4-1 and TRBJ2-5; weak D call: TRBD1 (6 bases). The source is a human donor who donated a stem cell graft to a child with acute lymphoblastic leukemia. The sample was PBMCs from the stem cell graft donor, taken from the stem cell graft. This CDR3 reads CASSPAGTSGSTQYF. The CDR3 DNA is TGCGCCAGCAGCCCTGCCGGGACAAGCGGTTCGACCCAGTACTTC.